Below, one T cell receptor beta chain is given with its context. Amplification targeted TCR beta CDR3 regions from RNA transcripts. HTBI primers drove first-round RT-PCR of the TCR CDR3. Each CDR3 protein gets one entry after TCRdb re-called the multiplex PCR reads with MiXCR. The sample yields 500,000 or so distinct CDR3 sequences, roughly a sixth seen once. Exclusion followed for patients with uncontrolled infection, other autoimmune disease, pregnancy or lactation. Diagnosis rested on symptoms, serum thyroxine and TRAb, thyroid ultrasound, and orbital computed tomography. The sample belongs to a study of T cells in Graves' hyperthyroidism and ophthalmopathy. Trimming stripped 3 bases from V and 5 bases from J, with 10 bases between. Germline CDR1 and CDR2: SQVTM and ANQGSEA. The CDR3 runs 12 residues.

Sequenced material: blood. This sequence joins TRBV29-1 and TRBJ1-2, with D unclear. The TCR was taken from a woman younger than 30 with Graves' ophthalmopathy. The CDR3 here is CSVEGVGYGYTF. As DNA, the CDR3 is TGCAGCGTTGAGGGCGTTGGATATGGCTACACCTTC.